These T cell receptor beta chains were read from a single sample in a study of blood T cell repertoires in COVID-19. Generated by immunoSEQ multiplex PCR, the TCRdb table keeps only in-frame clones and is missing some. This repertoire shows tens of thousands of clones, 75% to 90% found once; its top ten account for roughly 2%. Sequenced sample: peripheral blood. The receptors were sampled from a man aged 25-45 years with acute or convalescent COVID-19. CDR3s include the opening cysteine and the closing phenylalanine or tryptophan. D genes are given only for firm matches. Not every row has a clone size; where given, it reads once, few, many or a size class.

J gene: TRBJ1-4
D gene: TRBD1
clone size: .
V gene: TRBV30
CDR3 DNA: TGTGCCTGCGATAGGGGGCTGACTAATGAAAAACTGTTTTTT
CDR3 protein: CACDRGLTNEKLFF

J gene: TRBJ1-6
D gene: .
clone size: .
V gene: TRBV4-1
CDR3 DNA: TGCGCCAGCAGCCAAGTCCACTTTACAGGAGAATCACCCCTCCACTTT
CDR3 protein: CASSQVHFTGESPLHF

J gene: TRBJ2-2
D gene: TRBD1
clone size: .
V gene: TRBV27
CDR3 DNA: TGTGCCAGCAGTTGGGACAGGGGGGGCACCGGGGAGCTGTTTTTT
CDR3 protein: CASSWDRGGTGELFF

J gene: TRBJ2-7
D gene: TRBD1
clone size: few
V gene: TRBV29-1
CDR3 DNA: TGCAGCGTTGAGAGACAGGGAGATTACGAGCAGTACTTC
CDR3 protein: CSVERQGDYEQYF

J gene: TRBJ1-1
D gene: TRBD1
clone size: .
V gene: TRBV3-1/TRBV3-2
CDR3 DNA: TGTGCCAGCAGCCAAGCAGGGGGTCTGAACACTGAAGCTTTCTTT
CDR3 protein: CASSQAGGLNTEAFF

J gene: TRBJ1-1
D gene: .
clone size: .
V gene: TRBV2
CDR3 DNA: TGTGCCGGGACTCGGAACCCCTCAGGAGGCACTGAAGCTTTCTTT
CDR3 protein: CAGTRNPSGGTEAFF

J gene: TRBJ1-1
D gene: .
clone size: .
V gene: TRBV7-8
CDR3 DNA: TGTGCCAGCAGCCAGGGGACTGAAGCTTTCTTT
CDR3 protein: CASSQGTEAFF

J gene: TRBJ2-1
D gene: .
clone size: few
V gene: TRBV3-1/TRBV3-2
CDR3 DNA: TGTGCCAGCAGCCAAGCGGGAGTTAATGAGCAGTTCTTC
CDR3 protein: CASSQAGVNEQFF

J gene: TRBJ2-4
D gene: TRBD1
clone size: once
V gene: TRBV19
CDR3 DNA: TGTGCCAGTAGTTCCCGTGCCTCTCGGACAGGGGATATATCCAAAAACATTCAGTACTTC
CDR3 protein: CASSSRASRTGDISKNIQYF

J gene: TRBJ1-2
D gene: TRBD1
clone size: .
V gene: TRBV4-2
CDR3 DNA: TGTGCCAGCAGCCAAGAGGGACAGGGCTATGGCTACACCTTC
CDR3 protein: CASSQEGQGYGYTF

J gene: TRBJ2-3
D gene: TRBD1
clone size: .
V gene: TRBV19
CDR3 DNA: TGTGCCAGTAGTATAGCGGGACAGGGGCACCCAGATACGCAGTATTTT
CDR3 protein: CASSIAGQGHPDTQYF

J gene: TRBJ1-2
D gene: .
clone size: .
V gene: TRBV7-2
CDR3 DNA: TGTGCCAGCAGCTTATCAGGACAGTCGGGGAACTATGGCTACACCTTC
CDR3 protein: CASSLSGQSGNYGYTF

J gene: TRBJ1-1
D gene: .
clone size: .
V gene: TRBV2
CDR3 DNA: TGTGCCAGCAGTGAACAGGGGTACACTGAAGCTTTCTTT
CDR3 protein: CASSEQGYTEAFF

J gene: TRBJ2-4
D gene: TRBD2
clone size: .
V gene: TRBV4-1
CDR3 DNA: TGCGCCAGCAGCCCGAGGACTAGCGGGGGGGAAATAGCCAAAAACATTCAGTACTTC
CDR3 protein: CASSPRTSGGEIAKNIQYF

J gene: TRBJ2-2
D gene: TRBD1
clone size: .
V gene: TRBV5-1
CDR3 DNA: TGCGCCAGCAGCTTGGTGGACAGGGACACCGGGGAGCTGTTTTTT
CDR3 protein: CASSLVDRDTGELFF

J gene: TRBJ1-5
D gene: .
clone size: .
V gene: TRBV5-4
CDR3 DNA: TGTGCCAGCAGCTTGGCAGGGCGCAATCAGCCCCAGCATTTT
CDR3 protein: CASSLAGRNQPQHF

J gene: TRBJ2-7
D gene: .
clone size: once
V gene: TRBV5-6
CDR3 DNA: TGTGCCAGCAGCTTGTTTGTTTCCGGGAGTTCAGGCGAGCAGTACTTC
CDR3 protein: CASSLFVSGSSGEQYF

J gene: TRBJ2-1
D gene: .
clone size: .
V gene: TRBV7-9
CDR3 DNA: TGTGCCAGCAGCATTTCAGACAATGAGCAGTTCTTC
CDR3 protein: CASSISDNEQFF

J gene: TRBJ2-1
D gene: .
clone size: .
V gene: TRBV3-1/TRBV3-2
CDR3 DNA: TGTGCCAGCAGCCAAGATGGAAGCGGGAATGAGCAGTTCTTC
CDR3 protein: CASSQDGSGNEQFF

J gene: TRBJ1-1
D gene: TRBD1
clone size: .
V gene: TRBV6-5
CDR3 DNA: TGTGCCAGCAGGATGACAGGGGGCATTGAAGCTTTCTTT
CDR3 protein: CASRMTGGIEAFF

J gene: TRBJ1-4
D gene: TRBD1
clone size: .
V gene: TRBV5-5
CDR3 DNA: TGTGCCAGCAGCTTGGGAACAGACAGGGGGAATGAAAAACTGTTTTTT
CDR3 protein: CASSLGTDRGNEKLFF

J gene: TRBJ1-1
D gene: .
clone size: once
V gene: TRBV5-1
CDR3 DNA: TGCGCCAGCAGCTTCGACAGCCAAGCTTTCTTT
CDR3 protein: CASSFDSQAFF

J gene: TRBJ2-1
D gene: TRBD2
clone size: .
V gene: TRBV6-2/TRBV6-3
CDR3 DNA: TGTGCCAGCAGCCCCTCGACTAGCGGGAGTATTAATGAGCAGTTCTTC
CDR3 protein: CASSPSTSGSINEQFF

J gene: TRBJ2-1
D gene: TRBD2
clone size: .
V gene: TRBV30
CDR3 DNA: TGTGCCTGGGCCCCTCAGCGGGGGGGCCCCGGCTACAATGAGCAGTTCTTC
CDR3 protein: CAWAPQRGGPGYNEQFF

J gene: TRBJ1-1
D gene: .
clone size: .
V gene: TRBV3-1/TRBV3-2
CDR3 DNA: TGTGCCAGCAGCCCAATTAGAGGGTACGACACTGAAGCTTTCTTT
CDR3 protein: CASSPIRGYDTEAFF

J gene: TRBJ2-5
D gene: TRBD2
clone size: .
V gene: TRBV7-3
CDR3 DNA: TGTGCCAGCAGCTTTTCGGAGGGAGGGGCGACCCAGTACTTC
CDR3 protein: CASSFSEGGATQYF

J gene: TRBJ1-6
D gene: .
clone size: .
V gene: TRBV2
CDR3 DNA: TGTGCCAGCGGCAGGGATAATTCACCCCTCCACTTT
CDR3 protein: CASGRDNSPLHF

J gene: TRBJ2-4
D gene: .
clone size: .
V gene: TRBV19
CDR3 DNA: TGTGCCAGTAGTATTCCAGGTACCAAAAACATTCAGTACTTC
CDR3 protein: CASSIPGTKNIQYF

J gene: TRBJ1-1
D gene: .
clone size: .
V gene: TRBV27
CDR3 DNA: TGTGCCAGCAGTTTGGGCGATATCGGCTCCGGGAACACTGAAGCTTTCTTT
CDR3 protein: CASSLGDIGSGNTEAFF

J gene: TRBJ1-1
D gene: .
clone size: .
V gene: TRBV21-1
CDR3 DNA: TGTGCCAGCAGCAAGGGACAGCGAAGCCTGAACACTGAAGCTTTCTTT
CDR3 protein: CASSKGQRSLNTEAFF

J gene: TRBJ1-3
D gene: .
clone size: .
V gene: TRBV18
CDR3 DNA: TGTGCCAGCTCGCAGGGAGGAAACACCATATATTTT
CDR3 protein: CASSQGGNTIYF

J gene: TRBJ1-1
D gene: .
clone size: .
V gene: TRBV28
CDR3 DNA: TGTGCCAGCAGTTTGTCGACCGGGGGGCCCCGGGGGGGTTGGAACACTGAAGCTTTCTTT
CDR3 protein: CASSLSTGGPRGGWNTEAFF

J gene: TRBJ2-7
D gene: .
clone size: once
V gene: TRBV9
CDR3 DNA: TGTGCCAGCAGCGTAGAGGGACTCGACTACGAGCAGTACTTC
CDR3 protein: CASSVEGLDYEQYF

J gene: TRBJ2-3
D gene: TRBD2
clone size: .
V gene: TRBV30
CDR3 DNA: TGTGCCTGGAGTACCCGGACTAGCGGGGTCACAGATACGCAGTATTTT
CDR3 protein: CAWSTRTSGVTDTQYF

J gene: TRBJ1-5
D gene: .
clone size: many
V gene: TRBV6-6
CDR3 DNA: TGTGCCAGCAGTTACGGGGGGGGACGTCAGCCCCAGCATTTT
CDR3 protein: CASSYGGGRQPQHF

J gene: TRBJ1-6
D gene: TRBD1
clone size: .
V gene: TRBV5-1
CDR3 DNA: TGCGCCAGCAGCTTGCGTCCGGGACAGGATAATTCACCCCTCCACTTT
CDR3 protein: CASSLRPGQDNSPLHF

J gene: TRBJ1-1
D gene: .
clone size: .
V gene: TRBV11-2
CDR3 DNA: TGTGCCAGCAGCTTAGGGGGGGTAACCAGGACTGAAGCTTTCTTT
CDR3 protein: CASSLGGVTRTEAFF

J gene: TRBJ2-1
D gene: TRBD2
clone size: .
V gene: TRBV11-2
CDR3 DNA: TGTGCCAGCAGCTTAGTGTCTCGTGCTAGCGGGCCTTACAATGAGCAGTTCTTC
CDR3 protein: CASSLVSRASGPYNEQFF

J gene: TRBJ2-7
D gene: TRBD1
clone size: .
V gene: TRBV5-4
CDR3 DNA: TGTGCCAGCAGCTTCAGGACAGGGATGAGAGAGCAGTACTTC
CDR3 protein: CASSFRTGMREQYF

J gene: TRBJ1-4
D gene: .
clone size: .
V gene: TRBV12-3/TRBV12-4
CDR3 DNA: TGTGCCAGCAGACCACAAGAGGCTGAAAAACTGTTTTTT
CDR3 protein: CASRPQEAEKLFF

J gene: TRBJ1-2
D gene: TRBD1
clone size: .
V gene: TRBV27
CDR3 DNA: TGTGCCAGCAGTCGGACAGGAGATAACTATGGCTACACCTTC
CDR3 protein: CASSRTGDNYGYTF

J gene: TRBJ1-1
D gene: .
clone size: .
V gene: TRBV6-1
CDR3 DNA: TGTGCCAGCAGTGAAGCATTTGGGTTCGGGGTCCCTGAAGCTTTCTTT
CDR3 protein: CASSEAFGFGVPEAFF

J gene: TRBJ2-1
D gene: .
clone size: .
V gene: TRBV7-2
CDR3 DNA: TGTGCCAGCAAAGAAAGACTAGCCTACAATGAGCAGTTCTTC
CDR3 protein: CASKERLAYNEQFF

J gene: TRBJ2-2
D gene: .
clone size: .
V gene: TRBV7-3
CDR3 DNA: TGTGCCAGCAGCTTCAGGGCCGGGGAGCTGTTTTTT
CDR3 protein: CASSFRAGELFF

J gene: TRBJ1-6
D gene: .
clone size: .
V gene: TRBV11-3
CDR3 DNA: TGTGCCAGCAGCTTAACAGATAATTCACCCCTCCACTTT
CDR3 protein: CASSLTDNSPLHF

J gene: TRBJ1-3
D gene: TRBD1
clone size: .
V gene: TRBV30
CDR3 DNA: TGTGCCTGGAGCACAGGGGCGAGCTCTGGAAACACCATATATTTT
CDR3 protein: CAWSTGASSGNTIYF

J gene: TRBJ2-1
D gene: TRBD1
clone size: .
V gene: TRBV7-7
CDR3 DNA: TGTGCTAGCAGCGAAGACAGGGGCAGCGAGCAGTTCTTC
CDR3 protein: CASSEDRGSEQFF

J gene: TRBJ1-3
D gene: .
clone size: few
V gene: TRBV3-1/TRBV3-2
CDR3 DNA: TGTGCCAGCAGCCAAGATTTGGGGGGTGGCTCTGGAAACACCATATATTTT
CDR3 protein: CASSQDLGGGSGNTIYF

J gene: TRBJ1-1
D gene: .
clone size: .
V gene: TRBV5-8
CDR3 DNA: TGTGCCAGCAGCTTGGGCAGGTTGGTGGGTGAAGCTTTCTTT
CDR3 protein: CASSLGRLVGEAFF

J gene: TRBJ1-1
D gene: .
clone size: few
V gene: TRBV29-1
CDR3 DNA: TGCAGCGTTGAAGCAGGCTTATACACTGAAGCTTTCTTT
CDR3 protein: CSVEAGLYTEAFF

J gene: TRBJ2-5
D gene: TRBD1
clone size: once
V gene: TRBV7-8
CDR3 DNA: TGTGCCAGCAGCTCACCCTCGACAGGGAGAGAGACCCAGTACTTC
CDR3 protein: CASSSPSTGRETQYF

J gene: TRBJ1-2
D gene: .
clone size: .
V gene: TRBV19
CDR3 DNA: TGTGCCAGTAGTATATGGCCCAGTCCTAACTATGGCTACACCTTC
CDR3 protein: CASSIWPSPNYGYTF

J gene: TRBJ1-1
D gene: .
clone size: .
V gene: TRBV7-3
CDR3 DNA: TGTGCCAGCAGCCAACAGCCGAACACTGAAGCTTTCTTT
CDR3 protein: CASSQQPNTEAFF

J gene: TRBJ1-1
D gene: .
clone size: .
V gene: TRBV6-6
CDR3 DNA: TGTGCCAGCAGTTACGGGGCAGACTTGAACACTGAAGCTTTCTTT
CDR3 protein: CASSYGADLNTEAFF

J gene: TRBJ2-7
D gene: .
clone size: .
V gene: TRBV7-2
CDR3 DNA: TGTGCCAGCAGCTCAGCCTCGACAGAGTCCTACGAGCAGTACTTC
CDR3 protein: CASSSASTESYEQYF

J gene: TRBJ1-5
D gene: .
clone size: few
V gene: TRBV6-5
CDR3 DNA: TGTGCCAGCAGTAGCCCGAGGCCCCAGCATTTT
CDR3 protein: CASSSPRPQHF

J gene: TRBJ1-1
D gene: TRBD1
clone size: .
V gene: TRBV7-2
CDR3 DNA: TGTGCCAGCAGCTTAGGGAGGGGGCCGAACACTGAAGCTTTCTTT
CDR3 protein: CASSLGRGPNTEAFF